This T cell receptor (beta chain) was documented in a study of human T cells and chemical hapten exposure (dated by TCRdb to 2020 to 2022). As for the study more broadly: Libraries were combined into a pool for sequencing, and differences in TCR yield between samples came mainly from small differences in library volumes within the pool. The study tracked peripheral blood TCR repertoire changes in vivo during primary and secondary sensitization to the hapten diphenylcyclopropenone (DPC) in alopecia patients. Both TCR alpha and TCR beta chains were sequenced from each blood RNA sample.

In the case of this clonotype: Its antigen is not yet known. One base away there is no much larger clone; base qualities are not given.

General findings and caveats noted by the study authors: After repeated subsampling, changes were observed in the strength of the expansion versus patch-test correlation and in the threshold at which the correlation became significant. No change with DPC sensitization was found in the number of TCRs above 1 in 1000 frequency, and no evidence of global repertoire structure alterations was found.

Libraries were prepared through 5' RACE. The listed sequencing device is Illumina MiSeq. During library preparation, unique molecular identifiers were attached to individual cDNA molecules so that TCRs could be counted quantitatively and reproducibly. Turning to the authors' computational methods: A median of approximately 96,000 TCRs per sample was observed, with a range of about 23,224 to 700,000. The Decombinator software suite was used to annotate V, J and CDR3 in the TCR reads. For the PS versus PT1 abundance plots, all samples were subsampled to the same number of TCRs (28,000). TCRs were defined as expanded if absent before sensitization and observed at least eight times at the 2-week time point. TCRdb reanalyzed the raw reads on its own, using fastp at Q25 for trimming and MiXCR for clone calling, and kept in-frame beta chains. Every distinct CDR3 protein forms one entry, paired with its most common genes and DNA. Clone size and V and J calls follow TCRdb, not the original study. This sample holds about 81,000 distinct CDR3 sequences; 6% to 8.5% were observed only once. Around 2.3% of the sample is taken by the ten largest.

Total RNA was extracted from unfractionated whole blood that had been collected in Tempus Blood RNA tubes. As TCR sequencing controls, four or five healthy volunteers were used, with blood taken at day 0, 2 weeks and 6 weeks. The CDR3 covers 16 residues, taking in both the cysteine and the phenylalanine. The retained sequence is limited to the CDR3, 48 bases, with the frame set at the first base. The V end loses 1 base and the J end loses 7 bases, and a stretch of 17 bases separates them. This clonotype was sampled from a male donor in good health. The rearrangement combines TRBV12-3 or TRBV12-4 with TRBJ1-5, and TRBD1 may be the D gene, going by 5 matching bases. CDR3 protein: CASSLEQIGRDQPQHF. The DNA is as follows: TGTGCCAGCAGTTTAGAACAGATCGGAAGGGACCAGCCCCAGCATTTT.